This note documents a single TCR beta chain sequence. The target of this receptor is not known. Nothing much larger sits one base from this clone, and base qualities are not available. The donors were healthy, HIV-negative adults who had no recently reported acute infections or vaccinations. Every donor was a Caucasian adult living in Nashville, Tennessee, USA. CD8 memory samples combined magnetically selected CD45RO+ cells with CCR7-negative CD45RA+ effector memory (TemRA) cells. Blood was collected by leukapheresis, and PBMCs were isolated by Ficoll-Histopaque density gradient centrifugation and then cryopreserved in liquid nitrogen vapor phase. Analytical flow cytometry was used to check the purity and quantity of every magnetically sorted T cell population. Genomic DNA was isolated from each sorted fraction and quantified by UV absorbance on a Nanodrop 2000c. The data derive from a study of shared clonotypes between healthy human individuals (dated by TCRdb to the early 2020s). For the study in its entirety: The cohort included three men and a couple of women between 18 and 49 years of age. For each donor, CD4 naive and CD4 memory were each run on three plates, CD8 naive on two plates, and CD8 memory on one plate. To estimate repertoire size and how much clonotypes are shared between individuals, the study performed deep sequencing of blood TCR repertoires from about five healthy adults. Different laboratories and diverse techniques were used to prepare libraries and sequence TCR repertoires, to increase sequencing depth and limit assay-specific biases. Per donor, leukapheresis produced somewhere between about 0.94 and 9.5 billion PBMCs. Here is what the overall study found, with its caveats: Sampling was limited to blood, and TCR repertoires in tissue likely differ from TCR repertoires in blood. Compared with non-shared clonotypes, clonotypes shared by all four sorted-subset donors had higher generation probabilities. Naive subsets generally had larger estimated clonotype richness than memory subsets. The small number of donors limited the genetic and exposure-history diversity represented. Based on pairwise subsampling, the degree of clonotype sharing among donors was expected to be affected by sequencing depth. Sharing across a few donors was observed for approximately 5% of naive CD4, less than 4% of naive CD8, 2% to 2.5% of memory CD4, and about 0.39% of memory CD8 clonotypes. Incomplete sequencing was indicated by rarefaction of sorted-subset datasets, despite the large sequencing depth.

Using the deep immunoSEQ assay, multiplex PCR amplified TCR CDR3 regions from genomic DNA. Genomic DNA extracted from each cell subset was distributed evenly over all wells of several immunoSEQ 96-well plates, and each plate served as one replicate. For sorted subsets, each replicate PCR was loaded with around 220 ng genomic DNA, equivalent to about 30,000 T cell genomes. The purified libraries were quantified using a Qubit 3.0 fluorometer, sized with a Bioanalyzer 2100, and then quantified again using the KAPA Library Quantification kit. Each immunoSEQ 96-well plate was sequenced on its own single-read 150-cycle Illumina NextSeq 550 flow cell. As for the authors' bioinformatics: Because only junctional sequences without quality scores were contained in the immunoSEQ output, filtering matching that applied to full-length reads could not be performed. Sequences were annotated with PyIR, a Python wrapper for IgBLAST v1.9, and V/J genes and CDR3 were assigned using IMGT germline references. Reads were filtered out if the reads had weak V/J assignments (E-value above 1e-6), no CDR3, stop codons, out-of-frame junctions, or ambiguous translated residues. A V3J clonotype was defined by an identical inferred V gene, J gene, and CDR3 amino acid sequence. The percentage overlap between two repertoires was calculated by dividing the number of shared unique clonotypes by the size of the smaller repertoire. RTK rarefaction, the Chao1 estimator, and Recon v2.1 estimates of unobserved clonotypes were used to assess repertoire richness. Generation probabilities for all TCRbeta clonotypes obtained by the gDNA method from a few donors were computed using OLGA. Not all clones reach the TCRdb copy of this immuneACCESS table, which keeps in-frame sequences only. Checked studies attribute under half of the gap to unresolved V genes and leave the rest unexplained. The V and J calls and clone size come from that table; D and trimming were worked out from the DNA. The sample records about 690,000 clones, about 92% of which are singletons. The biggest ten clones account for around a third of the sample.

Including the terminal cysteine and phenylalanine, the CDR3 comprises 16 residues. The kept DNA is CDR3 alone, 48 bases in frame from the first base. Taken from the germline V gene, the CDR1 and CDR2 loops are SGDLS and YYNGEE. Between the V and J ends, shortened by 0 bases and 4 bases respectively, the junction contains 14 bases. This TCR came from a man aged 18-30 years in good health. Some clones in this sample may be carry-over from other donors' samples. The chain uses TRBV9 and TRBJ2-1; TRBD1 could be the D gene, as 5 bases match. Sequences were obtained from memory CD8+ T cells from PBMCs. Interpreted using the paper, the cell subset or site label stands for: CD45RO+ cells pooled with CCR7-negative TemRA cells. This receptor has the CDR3 CASSVGVDTTYNEQFF. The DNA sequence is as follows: TGTGCCAGCAGCGTAGGAGTGGACACCACATACAATGAGCAGTTCTTC.